The 22 T cell receptor beta chains below come from one sample, sequenced in a study of neurological immune-mediated disorders. Each CDR3 protein is one row after TCRdb ran MiXCR on the 5' RACE reads. The data contain about 39,000 distinct CDR3 sequences, about 7% of them singletons. Material for sequencing was CD4+ T cells from blood. The source is a man aged 50-60 years in good health.

This clonotype has ten or more counts. The chain combines TRBV4-3 with TRBJ2-3; D remains ambiguous. Germline-derived CDR1 and CDR2 are LGHNA and YSLEER. There are 17 residues in the CDR3. Trimming took off 5 bases at V and 4 bases at J, with 22 bases between the two ends. This CDR3 is CASSSTGSSLRADTQYF. Written as DNA, the CDR3 is TGCGCCAGCAGCTCAACCGGAAGCAGCCTCCGGGCAGATACGCAGTATTTT.

The sample holds many counts of this clonotype. The chain carries TRBV20-1 and TRBJ2-2; tentatively, D is TRBD2 (6 bases). CDR1 and CDR2 (germline): DFQATT, SNEGSKA (reference sequence). V gave up 3 bases and J gave up 4 bases, with 18 bases separating them. The CDR3 has 16 residues. The CDR3 loop reads CSASLAGPYLTGELFF. CDR3 in DNA: TGCAGTGCTAGTTTGGCGGGACCCTACCTCACCGGGGAGCTGTTTTTT.

In its sample, this clonotype was seen many times. The chain uses TRBV5-1 and TRBJ2-7; D is perhaps TRBD2 (6 bases). The V end was cut by 4 bases, the J end by 3 bases, with 8 bases between. The CDR3 contains 12 residues. CDR1 is SGHRS and CDR2 is YFSETQ in the germline V gene. CDR3 in amino acids: CASSRGSYEQYF. The DNA of the CDR3 is TGCGCCAGCAGCCGGGGGAGCTACGAGCAGTACTTC.

This clonotype occurred many times. V gene TRBV5-5 combines with J gene TRBJ2-2, with TRBD1 identical over 8 bases. This CDR3 comprises 17 residues. After removal of 4 bases from V and 5 bases from J, the junction contained 13 bases not matched to a gene. Per the germline V gene, CDR1 is SGHKS and CDR2 is YYEKEE (reference sequence). The CDR3 protein is CASSPRINRGITGELFF. CDR3 bases: TGTGCCAGCAGCCCCCGGATTAACAGGGGGATAACCGGGGAGCTGTTTTTT.

This clonotype showed up many times. V gene TRBV7-2 combines with J gene TRBJ2-7; 10 positions match TRBD2. The trim removed 3 bases at V and 3 bases at J, leaving 5 bases unmatched. The CDR3 runs to 15 residues. Germline assignment: CDR1 SGHTA and CDR2 FQGNSA. Here the CDR3 DNA reads TGTGCCAGCAGCTTCACTAGCGGGATTAACTACGAGCAGTACTTC. Translated, it gives CASSFTSGINYEQYF. The full variable domain, its missing parts supplied by reference TRBV7-2 and TRBJ2-7, is GAGVSQSPSNKVTEKGKDVELRCDPISGHTALYWYRQSLGQGLEFLIYFQGNSAPDKSGLPSDRFSAERTGGSVSTLTIQRTQQEDSAVYLCASSFTSGINYEQYFGPGTRLTVT.

This clonotype showed up many times. This sequence joins TRBV20-1 and TRBJ1-5; tentative D call: TRBD1 (5 bases). In germline, CDR1 is DFQATT, CDR2 SNEGSKA (reference sequence). The CDR3 totals 15 residues. The V and J ends lost 6 bases and 6 bases respectively, with 21 bases between them. CDR3 sequence: CSAPPGSGGGQPQHF. The CDR3 DNA is TGCAGTGCACCTCCGGGGTCGGGGGGTGGTCAGCCCCAGCATTTT.

The chain couples TRBV4-1 to TRBJ2-5, with D possibly being TRBD2 (6 bases). The J call is doubtful: the DNA matches TRBJ2-3 better. This CDR3 region has 13 residues. Per germline, CDR1 MGHRA and CDR2 YSYEKL. CDR3 sequence (DNA): TGCGCCAGCAGCCAGGGGACTCCGGGTACGCAGTATTTT. Translated, it gives CASSQGTPGTQYF.

In its sample, this clonotype was seen many times. The V gene is TRBV28, the J gene TRBJ2-3; D call uncertain. The V gene lost 4 bases and the J gene lost 3 bases, with 17 bases spanning the gap. Germline loops: CDR1 MDHEN, CDR2 SYDVKM. The CDR3 length is 16 residues. CDR3 coding DNA: TGTGCCAGCAGTTCTCTACATAGCAGGAAGACAGATACGCAGTATTTT. Protein product: CASSSLHSRKTDTQYF. Supplemented by reference TRBV28 and TRBJ2-3, the full variable domain reads DVKVTQSSRYLVKRTGEKVFLECVQDMDHENMFWYRQDPGLGLRLIYFSYDVKMKEKGDIPEGYSVSREKKERFSLILESASTNQTSMYLCASSSLHSRKTDTQYFGPGTRLTVL.

This clonotype was recorded many times. J is TRBJ2-6 and V is TRBV5-1; 9 bases map to TRBD2. CDR1 SGHRS and CDR2 YFSETQ come from the germline V gene. There are 21 residues in the CDR3. Germline trimming cut 5 bases from V and 0 bases from J; bases unmatched to any gene: 18. This chain's CDR3 is CASSVGLAGRGHDSGANVLTF. The CDR3 nucleotides read TGCGCCAGCAGTGTCGGGCTAGCGGGACGAGGCCATGACTCTGGGGCCAACGTCCTGACTTTC.

This clonotype was counted ten times or more. This chain connects TRBV6-5 to TRBJ1-4; no firm D call. The CDR3 runs 16 residues. The V end was cut by 5 bases, the J end by 11 bases, with 24 bases between. CDR1 and CDR2 (germline): MNHEY, SVGAGI. The CDR3 coding sequence is TGTGCCAGCAGTCGACCCCTCACCATGCCGGGAGCCAAACTGTTTTTT. Translation gives CASSRPLTMPGAKLFF.

Many counts were recorded for this clonotype. The gene calls are TRBV20-1 and TRBJ1-5, with D tentatively TRBD1 (5 bases). Germline V lookup: CDR1 DFQATT, CDR2 SNEGSKA (reference sequence). Trimming cost V 3 bases and J 2 bases, with 14 bases left between them. This CDR3 is 15 amino acids long. The CDR3 protein is CSARGERVGNQPQHF. CDR3 nucleotides: TGCAGTGCTAGGGGGGAAAGGGTGGGCAATCAGCCCCAGCATTTT.

This clonotype has at least ten counts. V is TRBV10-3 and J is TRBJ1-2; D remains unclear. The germline V gene has CDR1 ENHRY and CDR2 SYGVKD. V lost 6 bases and J 2 bases, leaving 10 bases between the germline ends. The CDR3 has 13 residues. In DNA, the CDR3 is TGTGCCATCAGCGCAGGCCGGAACTATGGCTACACCTTC. It is translated as CAISAGRNYGYTF.

This clonotype has at least ten counts. The chain joins TRBV5-5 to TRBJ2-2; TRBD2 agrees at 8 bases. The CDR3 sequence is 15 residues long. CDR1 is SGHKS, CDR2 YYEKEE, per germline (reference sequence). With 2 bases clipped from V and 6 bases from J, the junction kept 6 bases outside the gene matches. CDR3 bases: TGTGCCAGCAGCTTCGGGGGGGTGGACGCCGGGGAGCTGTTTTTT. Protein: CASSFGGVDAGELFF.

Sample share makes this clonotype medium-sized. J is TRBJ1-1 and V is TRBV12-3 or TRBV12-4; the match to TRBD1 covers 8 bases. Losses at the gene ends were 7 bases for V and 1 base for J; bases not matched to a gene: 5. CDR3 length equals 14 residues. CDR3: CASTKTGANTEAFF. The CDR3 coding sequence is TGTGCCAGCACCAAGACAGGGGCGAACACTGAAGCTTTCTTT.

This clonotype was seen at least ten times. CDR3 sequence reads: CSASGPDTQYF. In nucleotides, the CDR3 is TGCAGTGCTAGTGGCCCAGATACGCAGTATTTT. The chain couples TRBV20-1 to TRBJ2-3; D uncertain. The germline V and J ends were trimmed by 3 bases and 4 bases, with 5 bases remaining between them. In germline, CDR1 is DFQATT, CDR2 SNEGSKA (reference sequence). The CDR3 covers 11 residues.

This clonotype has at least ten counts. The chain couples TRBV14 to TRBJ2-2, with D perhaps TRBD1 (6 bases). The CDR3 runs 13 residues. V lost 6 bases and J 8 bases, leaving 13 bases between the germline ends. Germline CDR1 SGHDN, CDR2 FVKESK. The CDR3 protein is CASSNRVGGELFF. The CDR3 DNA follows: TGTGCCAGCAGTAACAGGGTTGGAGGGGAGCTGTTTTTT. Drawing the rest from reference TRBV14 and TRBJ2-2, the complete variable domain is EAGVTQFPSHSVIEKGQTVTLRCDPISGHDNLYWYRRVMGKEIKFLLHFVKESKQDESGMPNNRFLAERTGGTYSTLKVQPAELEDSGVYFCASSNRVGGELFFGEGSRLTVL.

This clonotype was observed many times. CDR3 in amino acids: CASSYRLRLAGDSYEQYF. CDR3 nucleotide sequence: TGTGCCAGCAGTTACCGCCTACGACTAGCGGGAGACTCCTACGAGCAGTACTTC. V is TRBV28 and J is TRBJ2-7; TRBD2 agrees at 12 bases. The CDR3 spans 18 residues. Germline values: CDR1 MDHEN, CDR2 SYDVKM. V dropped 4 bases and J dropped 0; count of bases not matched to a gene: 10.

This clonotype has ten or more counts. The chain uses TRBV20-1 and TRBJ2-3; D uncertain. With 5 bases removed from V and 1 base from J, the gap between germline ends came to 13 bases. The CDR3 consists of 14 residues. Germline-derived CDR1 and CDR2 are DFQATT and SNEGSKA (reference sequence). The DNA for the CDR3 is TGCAGTGCTTTCCCGGGCGGAGGCACAGATACGCAGTATTTT. Translating gives CSAFPGGGTDTQYF.

About this clonotype itself: This could be a read error, since a much larger clone is one nucleotide away. The chain combines TRBV7-3 with TRBJ2-1; D gene unclear. CDR3 length equals 15 residues. V gave up 5 bases and J gave up 7 bases, with 18 bases separating them. Germline CDR1 is SGHTA and CDR2 is FQGTGA. The DNA of the CDR3 is TGTGCCAGCAGCCCCAGCGTGAGGCCTCGGAATGAGCAGTTCTTC. Translation: CASSPSVRPRNEQFF.

Ten or more counts support this clonotype. The chain couples TRBV19 to TRBJ2-1; maybe TRBD1 (5 bases). CDR1 is LNHDA, CDR2 SQIVND, per germline (reference sequence). This CDR3 has 14 amino acids. V gave up 3 bases and J gave up 8 bases, with 14 bases separating them. The CDR3 loop reads CASSIGLGLDEQFF. CDR3 coding DNA: TGTGCCAGTAGTATTGGGTTGGGGCTAGATGAGCAGTTCTTC.

This clonotype has ten or more counts. V and J are TRBV10-3 and TRBJ2-1, with a possible D match to TRBD1 (6 bases). CDR3 length equals 17 residues. Trimming pared 2 bases from V and 0 bases from J, leaving 14 bases between. In germline, CDR1 is ENHRY, CDR2 SYGVKD. The CDR3 coding sequence is TGTGCCATCAGTGAGCAGGGGCGGTTGAGCTCCTACAATGAGCAGTTCTTC. Protein product: CAISEQGRLSSYNEQFF.

This clonotype came up many times. The chain recombines TRBV20-1 with TRBJ2-7, with 8 bases that match TRBD1. The trim removed 6 bases at V and 1 base at J, leaving 8 bases unmatched. The germline CDR1 and CDR2 sequences are DFQATT and SNEGSKA (reference sequence). The CDR3 consists of 14 residues. The CDR3 nucleotides read TGCAGTGCCCAAACCGGGACAGGATCCTACGAGCAGTACTTC. Translation: CSAQTGTGSYEQYF.